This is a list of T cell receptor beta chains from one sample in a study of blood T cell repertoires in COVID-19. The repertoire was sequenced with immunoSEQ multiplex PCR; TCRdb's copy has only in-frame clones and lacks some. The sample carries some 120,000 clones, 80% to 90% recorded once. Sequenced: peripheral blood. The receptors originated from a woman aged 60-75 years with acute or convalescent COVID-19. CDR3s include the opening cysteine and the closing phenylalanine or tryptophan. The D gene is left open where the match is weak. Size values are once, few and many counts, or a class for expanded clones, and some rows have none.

DNA: TGTGCCAGCAGTGACAGCGGGAGGTACCGCTACGAGCAGTACTTC; CDR3: CASSDSGRYRYEQYF; size: NA; J: TRBJ2-7; D: TRBD2; V: TRBV28
DNA: TGTGCCAGTAGTATCCGCCAGGGGTCTAACTATGGCTACACCTTC; CDR3: CASSIRQGSNYGYTF; size: NA; J: TRBJ1-2; D: NA; V: TRBV19
DNA: TGTGCCACCTCAGCGGGGGTGGGGCGGAACACCGGGGAGCTGTTTTTT; CDR3: CATSAGVGRNTGELFF; size: NA; J: TRBJ2-2; D: TRBD2; V: TRBV10-3
DNA: TGTGCCAGCAGCTTCTTTTCGGGAAATGAGCAGTTCTTC; CDR3: CASSFFSGNEQFF; size: few; J: TRBJ2-1; D: NA; V: TRBV7-9
DNA: TGTGCCAGCAGCTTAGATCAGTCTTCATACAATGAGCAGTTCTTC; CDR3: CASSLDQSSYNEQFF; size: NA; J: TRBJ2-1; D: NA; V: TRBV11-3
DNA: TGTGCCAGCAGTGGACGGACTAGCGGGGTCTTAGTAGGGACCCAGTACTTC; CDR3: CASSGRTSGVLVGTQYF; size: NA; J: TRBJ2-5; D: TRBD2; V: TRBV2
DNA: TGCGCCAGCAGCCAAGACGGGGGACGAGGACTAGCGGCGCAGTATTTT; CDR3: CASSQDGGRGLAAQYF; size: NA; J: TRBJ2-3; D: TRBD2; V: TRBV4-1
DNA: TGTGCCAGCAGCTTAGAGGCCAGGGAATCAGGAAACACCATATATTTT; CDR3: CASSLEARESGNTIYF; size: NA; J: TRBJ1-3; D: NA; V: TRBV7-2
DNA: TGCAGCGCCCTTTTACGTTCAGTCTTC; CDR3: CSALLRSVF; size: NA; J: TRBJ2-1; D: NA; V: TRBV29-1
DNA: TGCGCCCGCAGCCGGGGGGGCGGGCTCAACAATGAGCAGTTCTTC; CDR3: CARSRGGGLNNEQFF; size: NA; J: TRBJ2-1; D: TRBD2; V: TRBV5-1
DNA: TGTGCCAGCAGTGAGGGACTAAGAAGAACAGATACGCAGTATTTT; CDR3: CASSEGLRRTDTQYF; size: NA; J: TRBJ2-3; D: TRBD2; V: TRBV2
DNA: TGTGCCAGCAGCTTACTTGGACAGTTGAACACCGGGGAGCTGTTTTTT; CDR3: CASSLLGQLNTGELFF; size: NA; J: TRBJ2-2; D: NA; V: TRBV7-2
DNA: TGTGCCAGCAGCGTAGAAGGATGGGGCAGTAGGAATGAGCAGTTCTTC; CDR3: CASSVEGWGSRNEQFF; size: NA; J: TRBJ2-1; D: NA; V: TRBV9
DNA: TGTGCCTTTACCATGGGGCATAATGGCTACACCTTC; CDR3: CAFTMGHNGYTF; size: NA; J: TRBJ1-2; D: NA; V: TRBV30
DNA: TGTGCCAGCAGTTGGACAGGCCCGAACACCGGGGAGCTGTTTTTT; CDR3: CASSWTGPNTGELFF; size: NA; J: TRBJ2-2; D: TRBD1; V: TRBV2
DNA: TGTGCCAGCAGCTTAGCCCACAGGGCCGCCCAGCCCCAGCATTTT; CDR3: CASSLAHRAAQPQHF; size: NA; J: TRBJ1-5; D: NA; V: TRBV7-2
DNA: TGCGCCAGCAGTGAGCCCCGGAGGAACACTGAAGCTTTCTTT; CDR3: CASSEPRRNTEAFF; size: NA; J: TRBJ1-1; D: NA; V: TRBV10-2
DNA: TGTGCCAGCTCTCTGGACAGGCTTAATTCACCCCTCCACTTT; CDR3: CASSLDRLNSPLHF; size: NA; J: TRBJ1-6; D: TRBD1; V: TRBV18
DNA: TGTGCCAGCTCACCACCCCAGGGCTCCTTCTCTGGAAACACCATATATTTT; CDR3: CASSPPQGSFSGNTIYF; size: NA; J: TRBJ1-3; D: NA; V: TRBV18
DNA: TGTGCCAGTAGTTCACGACAAGGGGGCTATATGAACACTGAAGCTTTCTTT; CDR3: CASSSRQGGYMNTEAFF; size: NA; J: TRBJ1-1; D: TRBD1; V: TRBV19
DNA: TGCGCCAGCAGCCCGGGACAGGGTAAGGGCGCAGATACGCAGTATTTT; CDR3: CASSPGQGKGADTQYF; size: NA; J: TRBJ2-3; D: TRBD1; V: TRBV5-1
DNA: TGTGCCAGCGGGTACAGGGGAAATGAGCAGTTCTTC; CDR3: CASGYRGNEQFF; size: NA; J: TRBJ2-1; D: TRBD1; V: TRBV27
DNA: TGTGCCAGCAGCCAAGGGGGAGGGTCGGAGACCCAGTACTTC; CDR3: CASSQGGGSETQYF; size: NA; J: TRBJ2-5; D: TRBD2; V: TRBV3-1/TRBV3-2
DNA: TGTGCCAGCAGCCAAAGAGGGGAGGGTGAAAAACTGTTTTTT; CDR3: CASSQRGEGEKLFF; size: NA; J: TRBJ1-4; D: NA; V: TRBV3-1/TRBV3-2
DNA: TGTGCCAGCAGTGTCAACTCAGATACGCAGTATTTT; CDR3: CASSVNSDTQYF; size: NA; J: TRBJ2-3; D: NA; V: TRBV2
DNA: TGTGCCAGCAGCATCGGACAGAGTGTCACTGAAGCTTTCTTT; CDR3: CASSIGQSVTEAFF; size: NA; J: TRBJ1-1; D: NA; V: TRBV5-4
DNA: TGTGCCAGCAGTTTGGCATATTCGAATGAAAAACTGTTTTTT; CDR3: CASSLAYSNEKLFF; size: NA; J: TRBJ1-4; D: NA; V: TRBV28
DNA: TGTGCCTGGAGTGGCGGAGCCCCCTACGAGCAGTACTTC; CDR3: CAWSGGAPYEQYF; size: NA; J: TRBJ2-7; D: NA; V: TRBV30
DNA: TGTGCCAGCCGAACCTTTCGGGACAGGGGATACAATGAGCAGTTCTTC; CDR3: CASRTFRDRGYNEQFF; size: few; J: TRBJ2-1; D: TRBD1; V: TRBV11-2
DNA: TGCGCCAGCAGCGTCAACACCGGAGGGCCAGATACGCAGTATTTT; CDR3: CASSVNTGGPDTQYF; size: NA; J: TRBJ2-3; D: NA; V: TRBV5-1
DNA: TGTGCCAGCAGCCAAGCTGGGGTCGGACTTTACAATGAGCAGTTCTTC; CDR3: CASSQAGVGLYNEQFF; size: NA; J: TRBJ2-1; D: NA; V: TRBV3-1/TRBV3-2
DNA: TGTGCCAGCAGTTTTTCTAGCGGAGAGAAAGGCTACGAGCAGTACTTC; CDR3: CASSFSSGEKGYEQYF; size: NA; J: TRBJ2-7; D: TRBD2; V: TRBV27
DNA: TGCAGCGTTGACGGGGGCTACACCTTC; CDR3: CSVDGGYTF; size: NA; J: TRBJ1-2; D: NA; V: TRBV29-1
DNA: TGTGCCGAATGGGACAGGCCATCGGAACACCGGGGAGCTGTTTTT; CDR3: CAEWDRPSEHRGAVF; size: NA; J: TRBJ2-2; D: TRBD1; V: TRBV6-5
DNA: TGTGCCAGCAACCAAGGAGGGCCCACAGATACGCAGTATTTT; CDR3: CASNQGGPTDTQYF; size: NA; J: TRBJ2-3; D: NA; V: TRBV3-1/TRBV3-2
DNA: TGTGCCAGTCCCAAGGGGCCGAAAGAGACCCAGTACTTC; CDR3: CASPKGPKETQYF; size: NA; J: TRBJ2-5; D: NA; V: TRBV21-1
DNA: TGTGCCAGCAGGACAGGCGATTTTAATTCACCCCTCCACTTT; CDR3: CASRTGDFNSPLHF; size: NA; J: TRBJ1-6; D: NA; V: TRBV6-5
DNA: TGCGCCAGCAGCCAAGGACTAGCGGAGTACAATGAGCAGTTCTTC; CDR3: CASSQGLAEYNEQFF; size: once; J: TRBJ2-1; D: TRBD2; V: TRBV5-1
DNA: TGTGCCATCAGTGGGCCCCAAGAGGTGAACACTGAAGCTTTCTTT; CDR3: CAISGPQEVNTEAFF; size: NA; J: TRBJ1-1; D: NA; V: TRBV10-3
DNA: TGCGCCAGCACCTCGGGACAGTTGGGTAGCACTGAAGCTTTCTTT; CDR3: CASTSGQLGSTEAFF; size: NA; J: TRBJ1-1; D: TRBD1; V: TRBV5-1
DNA: TGTGCCAGCTCCCCTAATGAGCGCCATGGCTACACCTTC; CDR3: CASSPNERHGYTF; size: NA; J: TRBJ1-2; D: NA; V: TRBV18
DNA: TGCAGCGTTGATGGCCTTAGCGGGAGTTCAGATACGCAGTATTTT; CDR3: CSVDGLSGSSDTQYF; size: NA; J: TRBJ2-3; D: TRBD2; V: TRBV29-1
DNA: TGCAGCGTTGAAGAAAGGGACAGAGACTGCGAGCAGTACTTC; CDR3: CSVEERDRDCEQYF; size: NA; J: TRBJ2-7; D: TRBD1; V: TRBV29-1
DNA: TGTGCCAGCAGTTTATCCGGGTCCCACTCTGGAAACACCATATATTTT; CDR3: CASSLSGSHSGNTIYF; size: NA; J: TRBJ1-3; D: NA; V: TRBV28
DNA: TGCAGCGTTGCTCAGGGGGTTAATCAGCCCCAGCATTTT; CDR3: CSVAQGVNQPQHF; size: NA; J: TRBJ1-5; D: TRBD1; V: TRBV29-1
DNA: TGTGCCAGCAGCCCGGGGACTAGCGTTGAGACCCAGTACTTC; CDR3: CASSPGTSVETQYF; size: once; J: TRBJ2-5; D: TRBD2; V: TRBV11-3
DNA: TGTGCCAGCAGCTCTGGACAGGGACGGGAAGCTTTCTTT; CDR3: CASSSGQGREAFF; size: once; J: TRBJ1-1; D: TRBD1; V: TRBV11-1
DNA: TGTGCCAGCAGCACCCCAACTAGCGGGATAGGCAATGAGCAGTTCTTC; CDR3: CASSTPTSGIGNEQFF; size: NA; J: TRBJ2-1; D: TRBD2; V: TRBV5-4
DNA: TGTGCCAGCAGCTTGGATCAGGCCTCATCTGAAGCTTTCTTT; CDR3: CASSLDQASSEAFF; size: NA; J: TRBJ1-1; D: NA; V: TRBV5-4
DNA: TGTGCCAGCAGCCCAGCGGGGGGTGTTGAAAAACTGTTTTTT; CDR3: CASSPAGGVEKLFF; size: NA; J: TRBJ1-4; D: NA; V: TRBV3-1/TRBV3-2
DNA: TGTGCCTGGAGATCGCCGGGACAGGGAAAATTTGGCTACACCTTC; CDR3: CAWRSPGQGKFGYTF; size: NA; J: TRBJ1-2; D: TRBD1; V: TRBV30
DNA: TGCAGCGTACAGGACTATCACAATTCACCCCTCCACTTT; CDR3: CSVQDYHNSPLHF; size: NA; J: TRBJ1-6; D: NA; V: TRBV29-1
DNA: TGCGCCAGCAGGGAAGGGACTCTCTCGGCTTACGAGCAGTACTTC; CDR3: CASREGTLSAYEQYF; size: NA; J: TRBJ2-7; D: NA; V: TRBV5-1
DNA: TGTGCCAGCAGCTCCGGGACAGTAAACACTGAAGCTTTCTTT; CDR3: CASSSGTVNTEAFF; size: NA; J: TRBJ1-1; D: TRBD1; V: TRBV7-3
DNA: TGTGCCAGCAGCCCAAGGGGGTCTAATTCACCCCTCCACTTT; CDR3: CASSPRGSNSPLHF; size: NA; J: TRBJ1-6; D: NA; V: TRBV3-1/TRBV3-2
DNA: TGTGCCAGCAGCCGTCGGTGGGGGGATGGCTACACCTTC; CDR3: CASSRRWGDGYTF; size: NA; J: TRBJ1-2; D: NA; V: TRBV12-3/TRBV12-4
DNA: TGTGCCAGCAGTTTCTCGGGGGAGCAGTACTTC; CDR3: CASSFSGEQYF; size: NA; J: TRBJ2-7; D: NA; V: TRBV27